This is a list of T cell receptor beta chains from one sample in a study of cytomegalovirus exposure and HLA in healthy donors. Assay used: immunoSEQ multiplex PCR; TCRdb lists only in-frame clones, some missing. The sample lists around 100,000 clones; nearly 75% were seen once. The sequencing sample was made of PBMCs. These receptors were obtained from a man between 25 and 39 years old in good health and CMV-seropositive. Each CDR3 is given without its conserved first and last residue. Size is omitted from some rows. Given values are once, few, many or a class for expanded clones.

length: 10
size: few
V: TRBV7-9
CDR3: ASSSAGNTIY

length: 12
size: once
V: TRBV28
CDR3: ASSLLQIQETQY

length: 9
size: .
V: TRBV20-1
CDR3: SALGVETQY

length: 12
size: .
V: TRBV7-2
CDR3: ASSPLGGRETQY

length: 11
size: .
V: TRBV6-5
CDR3: ASVRRGFYEQY

length: 10
size: .
V: TRBV6-6
CDR3: ASSYASQPQH

length: 14
size: .
V: TRBV7-6
CDR3: ASSLAGGGAAETQY

length: 14
size: .
V: TRBV19
CDR3: ASSIRTGGSNSPLH

length: 13
size: few
V: TRBV2
CDR3: ASSEGGYDNQPQH

length: 14
size: .
V: TRBV5-4
CDR3: ASRPNPDRARSPLH